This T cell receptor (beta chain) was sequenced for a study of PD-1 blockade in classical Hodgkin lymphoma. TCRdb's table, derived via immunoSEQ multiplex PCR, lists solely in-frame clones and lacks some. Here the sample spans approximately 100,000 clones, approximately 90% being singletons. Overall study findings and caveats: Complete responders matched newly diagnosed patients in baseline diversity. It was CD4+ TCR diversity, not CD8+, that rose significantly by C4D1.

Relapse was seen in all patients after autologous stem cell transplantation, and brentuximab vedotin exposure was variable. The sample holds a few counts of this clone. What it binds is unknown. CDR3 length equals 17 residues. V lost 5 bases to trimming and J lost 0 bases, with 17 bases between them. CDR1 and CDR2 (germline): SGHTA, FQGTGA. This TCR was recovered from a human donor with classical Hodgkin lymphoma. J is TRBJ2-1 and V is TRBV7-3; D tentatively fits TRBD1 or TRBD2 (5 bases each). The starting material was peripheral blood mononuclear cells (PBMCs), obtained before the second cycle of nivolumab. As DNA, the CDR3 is TGTGCCAGCAGCCAAAACCCCCCAGGGAGCTCCTACAATGAGCAGTTCTTC. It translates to CASSQNPPGSSYNEQFF.